Reported below is one TCR beta chain. The antigen is not known. The CDR3 covers 15 residues. The germline CDR1 and CDR2 sequences are SGHNT and YYREEE (reference sequence). V was clipped by 0 bases and J by 6 bases; unmatched bases: 6. This entry is derived from a study of shared clonotypes between healthy human individuals. Study-wide results and limits: Sharing across four donors was seen in around 5% of naive CD4 clonotypes. Naive subsets tended to show greater estimated richness than memory subsets.

Assay: immunoSEQ multiplex PCR; the TCRdb copy retains only in-frame clones and omits some. Among about a million clones listed, around three quarters were seen once. The sequenced sample was memory CD4+ T cells from PBMCs. Subset: CD45RA-negative fraction. This receptor was taken from a man between 18 and 29 years old in good health. Some clones in this sample may be carry-over from other donors' samples. V usage is TRBV5-4 and J usage is TRBJ2-1; 7 bases map to TRBD1. DNA of the CDR3: TGTGCCAGCAGCTTGGTAGGGGACAGCATCAATGAGCAGTTCTTC. Its protein product is CASSLVGDSINEQFF.